The entry below gives a single T cell receptor beta chain sequence along with its context. Its antigen is unknown. Relative to the germline gene, one junction end is altered; a read error may explain this. The CDR3, cysteine through phenylalanine, is 15 amino acids long. The DNA shown is the 45-base CDR3, in frame from base 1. The germline V gene (reference sequence) supplies CDR1 SSHAT and CDR2 FNYEAQ. This sample was included in a study of naive CD8 T cells in extremely preterm neonates (dated by TCRdb to 2017 to 2019). Concerning the study at large: The abstract gives the adult participants' age range as 25-50 years, whereas the methods give 20-50 years. Sorted naive CD8+ T cells from four age groups (extremely preterm neonates, term neonates, young children and adults) were used in the study to compare TCRbeta CDR3 repertoires.

Peripheral blood was donated by five healthy children aged 16-56 months who were having elective routine surgery, plus five healthy nonsmoking adults. The adult controls were healthy nonsmokers aged about 18-50 years, with a median age of approximately 40 years. A FACSAria III cell sorter was used to sort live, Annexin V-negative naive CD8+ T cells (CD3+CD8+CD45RA+CCR7+). Between roughly 20,000 and 100,000 naive CD8+ T cells were sorted per sample. Ficoll-Paque density gradient centrifugation was used to isolate mononuclear cells from diluted blood. Before sorting, mononuclear cells were cryopreserved in about 10% DMSO plus 90% FBS and kept long term at -150 degrees C. Annexin V and antibodies against CD3, CD8, CCR7 and CD45RA were used to stain the thawed cells. The DNeasy Blood and Tissue Kit was used to extract genomic DNA from snap-frozen pellets of sorted cells. Broad study findings and their caveats: Among the limitations the authors pointed out were a small sample size and productive template counts that varied across preterm samples. A higher proportion of shared CDR3 nucleotide sequences was found in preterm neonates (about 2.5%) than in term neonates (around 0.4%), young children (about 0.03%) and adults (approximately 0.01%). Preterm neonates showed significantly lower iChao1 richness than every other age group (p < 0.05) along with an even clone distribution, indicating a less rich repertoire. To track T cell development within individuals, the authors urged prospective longitudinal studies of preterm and term neonates. Preterm CDR3s were shorter, with fewer N additions and less junctional trimming, and were closer to germline than those of older groups.

TCRbeta CDR3 regions were amplified from genomic DNA by a two-step, bias-controlled multiplex PCR. The multiplex PCR used primers specific for every TRBV and TRBJ gene segment. TCRbeta repertoire data were generated with the immunoSEQ Assay. As for the original processing: To merge closely related sequences, reads went through filtering and clustering using a relative-frequency ratio and a modified nearest-neighbor algorithm. IMGT annotation was the basis for assigning V, D and J genes to CDR3 sequences. Template counts were normalized for PCR amplification bias and quantified against synthetic TCR CDR3 analog sequences. Only unique productive sequences, that is, in-frame CDR3 sequences lacking stop codons, were included in the analyses. The immunoSEQ Analyzer software was used to calculate iChao1 richness and clonality, with clonality defined as 1 minus Pielou's evenness. Statistical testing was performed in JMP, using Student's t-test or a non-parametric test depending on Shapiro-Wilk normality results. What TCRdb holds here is the immuneACCESS table cut down to in-frame rearrangements. Part of the clones is not present; checked against another copy, under half of the missing clones reflect an unresolved V gene, and the others are unexplained. Clonal size and the V and J genes are those of that table, whereas D and trimming came from the DNA. In all, the sample holds about 5,100 clones, and over 95% of those were seen once. The ten largest clones represent over 0.45% of the sample.

The sequence links TRBV7-7 to TRBJ2-5, and 7 junction bases match TRBD1. The TCR sequence derives from a human donor in good health. The sample taken for sequencing was naive CD8+ T cells from blood. The CDR3 loop reads CASSPLGQLMETQYF. The DNA reads TGTGCTAGCAGCCCGCTGGGACAGCTGATGGAGACCCAGTACTTC. Here the CDR3 is joined to the reference TRBV7-7 and TRBJ2-5 genes, and the full variable domain is: GAGVSQSPRYKVTKRGQDVTLRCDPISSHATLYWYQQALGQGPEFLTYFNYEAQPDKSGLPSDRFSAERPEGSISTLTIQRTEQRDSAMYRCASSPLGQLMETQYFGPGTRLLVL.